The present TCR beta chain was sequenced within a study of Tregs in tolerant kidney transplant recipients. Study overall: Mixed chimerism was transient after nonmyeloablative marrow transplants from related graft donors.

Study-wide results and limits: The most relevant donor-specific Treg TCRbeta repertoire apparently came from expansion with activated donor B cells. Changing PCR primers prevented nucleotide comparison between some patients' samples.

Libraries were prepared by immunoSEQ multiplex PCR; TCRdb keeps only in-frame clonotypes and omits some of them. The sample has around 70,000 clones; about nine tenths are singletons. This clone appeared a single time. The antigen remains unidentified. The CDR3 loop spans 13 amino acids. The germline gives CDR1 MNHNY, CDR2 SVGAGI (reference sequence). V dropped 6 bases and J dropped 3; count of bases not matched to a gene: 4. This TCR was sampled from a human donor who received a combined kidney and bone marrow transplant. The chain couples TRBV6-6 to TRBJ2-5; 7 positions agree with TRBD1. Sequenced here: CD8+ T cells from blood, sampled before the transplant. The CDR3 DNA reads TGTGCCAGCAGACGGGACAGAAAAGAGACCCAGTACTTC. Its protein product is CASRRDRKETQYF.